This note documents a single TCR beta chain sequence. The sample is drawn from a study of CD4 and CD8 cells across lung adenocarcinoma regions. TCRdb used MiXCR to reprocess the PCR reads, holding one entry per CDR3 protein. The sample lists around 19,000 distinct CDR3 sequences; about 54% were seen once. Between the trimmed V and J ends, which lost 11 bases and 11 bases, there was a span of 27 bases. Germline V gene sequence: CDR1 ENHRY, CDR2 SYGVKD. The CDR3 has 14 amino acids. This TCR was recovered from a female donor with lung adenocarcinoma. The CD4 and CD8 labels of this study may be unreliable. The sample was CD8+ T cells from the center of a lung tumor. The V call is TRBV10-3, the J call TRBJ2-5; tentative D call: TRBD1 (5 bases). The DNA of the CDR3 is TGTGCCGGCGGCACAGGCGGCACCCAAAACACTCAGTACTTC. Its translation: CAGGTGGTQNTQYF.